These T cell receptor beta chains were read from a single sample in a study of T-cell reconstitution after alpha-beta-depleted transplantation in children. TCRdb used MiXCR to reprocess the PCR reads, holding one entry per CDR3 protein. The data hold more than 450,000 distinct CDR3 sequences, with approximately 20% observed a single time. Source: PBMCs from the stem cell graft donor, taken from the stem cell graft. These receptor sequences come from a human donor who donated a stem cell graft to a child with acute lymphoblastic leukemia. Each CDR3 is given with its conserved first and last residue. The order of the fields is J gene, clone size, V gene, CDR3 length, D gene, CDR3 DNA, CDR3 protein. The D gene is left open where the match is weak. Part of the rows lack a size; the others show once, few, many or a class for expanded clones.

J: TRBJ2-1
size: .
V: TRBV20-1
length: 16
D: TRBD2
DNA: TGCAGTGCTAGGGATTTCGGGACTAGCGGGAGGGTTGAGCAGTTCTTC
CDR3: CSARDFGTSGRVEQFF

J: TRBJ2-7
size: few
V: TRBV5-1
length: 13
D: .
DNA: TGCGCCAGCAGCGCCCAACAGGGTCGCGAGCAGTACTTC
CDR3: CASSAQQGREQYF

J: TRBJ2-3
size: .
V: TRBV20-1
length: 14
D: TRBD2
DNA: TGCAGTGCGGCAATGGCGGGAGGCACAGATACGCAGTATTTT
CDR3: CSAAMAGGTDTQYF

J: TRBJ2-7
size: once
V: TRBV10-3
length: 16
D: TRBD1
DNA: TGTGCCATCAGTGAGCCGTATCGGGGACAGGGCAACGAGCAGTACTTC
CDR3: CAISEPYRGQGNEQYF

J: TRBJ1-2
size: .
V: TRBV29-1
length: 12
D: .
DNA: TGCAGCGTTGGACAGAGCTACTATGGCTACACCTTC
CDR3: CSVGQSYYGYTF

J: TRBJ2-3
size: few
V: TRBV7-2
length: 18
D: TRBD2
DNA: TGTGCCAGCAGCTTAGCCCGAGGACTAGCGGGAGGAACAGATACGCAGTATTTT
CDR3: CASSLARGLAGGTDTQYF

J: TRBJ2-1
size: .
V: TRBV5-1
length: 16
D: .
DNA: TGCGCCAGCAGCTTGGCGAGGTCAGCGGGTTACAATGAGCAGTTCTTC
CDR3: CASSLARSAGYNEQFF

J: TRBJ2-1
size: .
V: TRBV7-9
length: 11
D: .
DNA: TGTGCCAGCAGCTCCCGTTTTCAGGAATTCTTC
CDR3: CASSSRFQEFF

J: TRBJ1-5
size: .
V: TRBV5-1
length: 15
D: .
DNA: TGCGCCAGCAGCTTGTACAGTGAGCCCAATCAGCCCCAGCATTTT
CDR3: CASSLYSEPNQPQHF

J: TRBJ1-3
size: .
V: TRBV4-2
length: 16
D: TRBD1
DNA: TGTGCCAGCAGCCAAGATCCCGCGACAGGGGGAAACACCATATATTTT
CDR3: CASSQDPATGGNTIYF

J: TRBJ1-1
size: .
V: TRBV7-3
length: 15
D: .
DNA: TGTGCCAGCAGCTTACTTCCGGACGGTAACACTGAAGCTTTCTTT
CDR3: CASSLLPDGNTEAFF

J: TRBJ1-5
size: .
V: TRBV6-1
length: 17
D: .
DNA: TGTGCCAGCAGCCTAACCCCTCGGGGGATAGGCAATCAGCCCCAGCATTTT
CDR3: CASSLTPRGIGNQPQHF

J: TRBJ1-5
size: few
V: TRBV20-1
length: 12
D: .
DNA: TGCAGTGCTAGAGATCAGGCTCAGCCCCAGCATTTT
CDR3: CSARDQAQPQHF

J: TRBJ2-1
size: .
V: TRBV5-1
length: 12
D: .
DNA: TGCGCCAGCAGCTGGCTAGGGTACGAGCAGTTCTTC
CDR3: CASSWLGYEQFF

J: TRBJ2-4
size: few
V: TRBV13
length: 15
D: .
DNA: TGTGCCAGCAGCCCACGGAGCAAGGGAACAAACATTCAGTACTTC
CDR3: CASSPRSKGTNIQYF

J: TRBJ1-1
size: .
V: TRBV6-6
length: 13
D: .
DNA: TGTGCCAGCAGTCCTCCGGGACGGACCGAAGCTTTCTTT
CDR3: CASSPPGRTEAFF

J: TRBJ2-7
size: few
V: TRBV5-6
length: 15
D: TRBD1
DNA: TGTGCCAGCAGCTTGTACTCTGGGACAGGGTTCGAGCAGTACTTC
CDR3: CASSLYSGTGFEQYF

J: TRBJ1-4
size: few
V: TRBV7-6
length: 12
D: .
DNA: TGTGCCAGCAGCTCCTATAATGAAAAACTGTTTTTT
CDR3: CASSSYNEKLFF

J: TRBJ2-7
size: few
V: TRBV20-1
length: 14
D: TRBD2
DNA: TGCAGTGCTGTCACTAGCGGGAGGGTCTACGAGCAGTACTTC
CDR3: CSAVTSGRVYEQYF

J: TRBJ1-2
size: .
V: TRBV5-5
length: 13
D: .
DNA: TGTGCCAGCAGGCGAACGGGGGGGGATGGCTACACCTTC
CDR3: CASRRTGGDGYTF

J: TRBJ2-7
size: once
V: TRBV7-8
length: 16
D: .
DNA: TGTGCCAGCAGCTTACGGCCGACAGGATTAGATGAGGAGCAGTACTTC
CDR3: CASSLRPTGLDEEQYF

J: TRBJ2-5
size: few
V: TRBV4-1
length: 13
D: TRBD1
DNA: TGCGCCAGCAGCCAAGGAGATCGGGACAGGCTGTACTTC
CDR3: CASSQGDRDRLYF

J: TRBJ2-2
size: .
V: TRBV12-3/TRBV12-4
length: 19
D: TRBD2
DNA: TGTGCCAGCAGTTTAGCTCTAGCGGGAGAAGGCGGGGACACCGGGGAGCTGTTTTTT
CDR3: CASSLALAGEGGDTGELFF

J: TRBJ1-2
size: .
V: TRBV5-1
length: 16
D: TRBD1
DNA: TGCGCCAGCAGCTTAACCGTGACAGGGTCCAACTATGGCTACACCTTC
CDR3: CASSLTVTGSNYGYTF

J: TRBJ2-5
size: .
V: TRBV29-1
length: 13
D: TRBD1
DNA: TGCAGCGTTGAACCACAGGGGAGAGAGACCCAGTACTTC
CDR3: CSVEPQGRETQYF

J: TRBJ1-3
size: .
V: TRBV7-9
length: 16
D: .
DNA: TGTGCCAGCAGCTCCCGACGTTACACCTCTGGAAACACCATATATTTT
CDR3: CASSSRRYTSGNTIYF

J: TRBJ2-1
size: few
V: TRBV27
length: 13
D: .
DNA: TGTGCCAGCAGTTTCCTCCGGCAAAATGAGCAGTTCTTC
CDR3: CASSFLRQNEQFF

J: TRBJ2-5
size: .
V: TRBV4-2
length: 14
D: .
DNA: TGTGCCAGCAGGTACCTCGGAAAGGAAGAGACCCAGTACTTC
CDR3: CASRYLGKEETQYF

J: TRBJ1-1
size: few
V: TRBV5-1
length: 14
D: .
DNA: TGCGCCAGCAGCCCGGCGCCCTCGAACACTGAAGCTTTCTTT
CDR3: CASSPAPSNTEAFF

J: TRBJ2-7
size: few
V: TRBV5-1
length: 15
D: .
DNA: TGCGCCAGCAGCTTGGTGGGTCTCTCCGCCTACGAGCAGTACTTC
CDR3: CASSLVGLSAYEQYF

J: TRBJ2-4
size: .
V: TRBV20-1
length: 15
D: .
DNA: TGCAGTGCTAGAGGACTAGAAGGGGCCAAAAACATTCAGTACTTC
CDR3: CSARGLEGAKNIQYF

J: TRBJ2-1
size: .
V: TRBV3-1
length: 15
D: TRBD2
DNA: TGTGCCAGCAGCCAAGGAACGGGAGGCTGGGCTGAGCAGTTCTTC
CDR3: CASSQGTGGWAEQFF

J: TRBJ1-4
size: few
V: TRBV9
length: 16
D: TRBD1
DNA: TGTGCCAGCAGCGTAGCAGGGGGAACAACTAATGAAAAACTGTTTTTT
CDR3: CASSVAGGTTNEKLFF

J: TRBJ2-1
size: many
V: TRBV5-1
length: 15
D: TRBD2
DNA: TGCGCCAGCAGCTTGGAAAGCGGGAGTTACAATGAGCAGTTCTTC
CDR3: CASSLESGSYNEQFF

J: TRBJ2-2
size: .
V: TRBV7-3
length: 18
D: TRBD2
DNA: TGTGCCAGCAGCTTCGGACTAGCGGGAAGGTTAAACACCGGGGAGCTGTTTTTT
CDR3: CASSFGLAGRLNTGELFF

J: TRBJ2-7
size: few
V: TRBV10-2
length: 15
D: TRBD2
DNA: TGCGCCAGCAGTGAGTCAGCACTAGCGGGTTACGAGCAGTACTTC
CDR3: CASSESALAGYEQYF

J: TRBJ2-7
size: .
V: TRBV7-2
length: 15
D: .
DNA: TGTGCCAGCAGCTTAGCGGGGGGTGGTCCCTACGAGCAGTACTTC
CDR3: CASSLAGGGPYEQYF

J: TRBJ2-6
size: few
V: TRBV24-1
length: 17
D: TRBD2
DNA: TGTGCCACCAGTGCCGGAGGCGGGGGCTCTGGGGCCAACGTCCTGACTTTC
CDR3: CATSAGGGGSGANVLTF

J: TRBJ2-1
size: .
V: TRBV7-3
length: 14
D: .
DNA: TGTGCCAGCAGCCCCGACAGAACCTACAATGAGCAGTTCTTC
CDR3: CASSPDRTYNEQFF

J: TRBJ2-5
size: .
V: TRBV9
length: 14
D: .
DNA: TGTGCCAGCAGCGGGGGCCGGAATCAAGAGACCCAGTACTTC
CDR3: CASSGGRNQETQYF

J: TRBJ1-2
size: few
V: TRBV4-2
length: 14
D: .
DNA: TGTGCCAGCAGCCAAGACGGTAGCCCGGAGGGCTACACCTTC
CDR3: CASSQDGSPEGYTF

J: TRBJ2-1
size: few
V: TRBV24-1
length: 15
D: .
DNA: TGTGCCACCAGTGATTCCGGGCAGATGCGCAATGAGCAGTTCTTC
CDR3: CATSDSGQMRNEQFF

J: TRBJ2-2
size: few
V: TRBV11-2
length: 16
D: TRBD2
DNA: TGTGCCAGCATCGGACTAGCGGGAAGGAACACCGGGGAGCTGTTTTTT
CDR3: CASIGLAGRNTGELFF

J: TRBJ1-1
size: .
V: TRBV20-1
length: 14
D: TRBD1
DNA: TGCAGTGCTAGGCCCCTACAGGGGGAGACTGAAGCTTTCTTT
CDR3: CSARPLQGETEAFF

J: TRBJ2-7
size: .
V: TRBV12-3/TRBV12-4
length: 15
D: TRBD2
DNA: TGTGCCAGCACCAAACCGACTAGCGGGGCCTACGAGCAGTACTTC
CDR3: CASTKPTSGAYEQYF

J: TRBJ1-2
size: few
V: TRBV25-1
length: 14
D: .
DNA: TGTGCCAGCAGTGCCCCCCCGTCTAACTATGGCTACACCTTC
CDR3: CASSAPPSNYGYTF

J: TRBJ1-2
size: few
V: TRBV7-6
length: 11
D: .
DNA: TGTGCCAGCAGCAACTCCCTAGACTACACCTTC
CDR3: CASSNSLDYTF

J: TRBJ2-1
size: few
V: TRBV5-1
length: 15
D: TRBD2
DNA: TGCGCCAGCAGCAGGCGGGGGACCGGGGATAATGAGCAGTTCTTC
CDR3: CASSRRGTGDNEQFF

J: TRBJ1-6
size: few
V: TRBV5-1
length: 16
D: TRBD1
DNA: TGCGCCAGCAGCCCCGGACAGGATTCCTATAATTCACCCCTCCACTTT
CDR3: CASSPGQDSYNSPLHF

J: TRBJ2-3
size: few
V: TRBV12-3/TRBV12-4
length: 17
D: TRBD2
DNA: TGTGCCAGCACCCTGAGACTAGCGGGAGCTAGCACAGATACGCAGTATTTT
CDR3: CASTLRLAGASTDTQYF

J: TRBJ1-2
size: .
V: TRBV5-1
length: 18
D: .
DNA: TGCACCAGCAGCTTGGCCCCGGGGACGAGCGCTGTTTTCTATGGCTACACCTTC
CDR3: CTSSLAPGTSAVFYGYTF

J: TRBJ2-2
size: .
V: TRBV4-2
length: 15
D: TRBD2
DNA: TGTGCCAGCAGCCAAGAGGCTAGCGGCACCGGGGAGCTGTTTTTT
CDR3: CASSQEASGTGELFF

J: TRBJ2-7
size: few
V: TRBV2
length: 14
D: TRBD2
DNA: TGTGCCAGCAGTGAGGGTCGGGAGGGCGGCGAGCAGTACTTC
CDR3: CASSEGREGGEQYF